These T cell receptor beta chains were read from a single sample in a study of blood T cell repertoires in COVID-19. Profiling relied on immunoSEQ multiplex PCR, and the TCRdb table lists in-frame clones only, not all of them. Seen here are some 180,000 clones, 70% to 85% observed once, and the top ten hold approximately 13%. Sequencing was carried out using peripheral blood. These receptors were obtained from a human donor in a cohort sampled during active COVID-19. Each CDR3 is given with its conserved first and last residue. A D gene is named only where the DNA matches it firmly. Clone sizes are given selectively: once, few, many, or a class where the clone is expanded.

>TRBV11-2|once|-|TRBJ2-2
TGTGCCAGCACCACGGGGGGGGAGCTGTTTTTT
CASTTGGELFF
>TRBV5-1|few|TRBD1|TRBJ2-4
TGCGCCAGCAGCTTTTCCGGGACAGGAGGAACCAAAAACATTCAGTACTTC
CASSFSGTGGTKNIQYF
>TRBV28|-|TRBD2|TRBJ2-4
TGTGCCAGCAGTTCAGGGACTAGCGGGGTAGCCAAAAACATTCAGTACTTC
CASSSGTSGVAKNIQYF
>TRBV4-1|-|TRBD2|TRBJ2-1
TGCGCCAGCAGCCAAGGCTTTGGGGCTAGCGGGAGTGGGGATGAGCAGTTCTTC
CASSQGFGASGSGDEQFF
>TRBV3-1/TRBV3-2|-|TRBD2|TRBJ2-1
TGTGCCAGCGGTCATCTAGCGGGAACGTACAATGAGCAGTTCTTC
CASGHLAGTYNEQFF
>TRBV7-2|-|-|TRBJ1-5
TGTGCCAGCAGCCTAGACAGCCATAGCAATCAGCCCCAGCATTTT
CASSLDSHSNQPQHF
>TRBV28|few|TRBD2|TRBJ2-2
TGTGCCAGCAGCCATGGACTAGCGGTGAGAACCGGGGAGCTGTTTTTT
CASSHGLAVRTGELFF
>TRBV19|once|TRBD1|TRBJ2-2
TGTGCCAGTAGCACAGGGGGGCCCGGGGAGCTGTTTTTT
CASSTGGPGELFF
>TRBV10-1|once|-|TRBJ2-5
TGCGCCAGCCTTCGGGACTTGGGGAAGGAGACCCAGTACTTC
CASLRDLGKETQYF
>TRBV4-2|few|-|TRBJ2-7
TGTGCCAGCAGCCAAGATAGCACGGTCTACGAGCAGTACTTC
CASSQDSTVYEQYF
>TRBV9|-|-|TRBJ2-2
TGTGCCAGCAGCGTAGTTAAGGTCCGAGGCCCTGGGGAGCTGTTTTTT
CASSVVKVRGPGELFF
>TRBV4-1|-|TRBD2|TRBJ2-1
TGCGCCAGCAAGGGACTAGCGGGACCGCGGAGCTCCTACAATGAGCAGTTCTTC
CASKGLAGPRSSYNEQFF
>TRBV28|-|TRBD2|TRBJ2-1
TGTGCCAGCACCTCTAGCGGGAGGAGCTACAATGAGCAGTTCTTC
CASTSSGRSYNEQFF
>TRBV2|-|-|TRBJ2-6
TGTGCCAGGCAGATCCCGGGTTCGTTGACTGGGGCCAACGTCCTGACTTTC
CARQIPGSLTGANVLTF
>TRBV30|-|-|TRBJ1-1
TGTGCCTGGAGTCGGGGGGCTGAAGCTTTCTTT
CAWSRGAEAFF
>TRBV27|-|-|TRBJ2-4
TGTGCCAGCCTATACCCCTCGGGACTAGCCAAAAACATTCAGTACTTC
CASLYPSGLAKNIQYF
>TRBV3-1/TRBV3-2|-|TRBD1|TRBJ2-7
TGTGCCAGCAGCCAAGTCGGACAGGTATACGAGCAGTACTTC
CASSQVGQVYEQYF
>TRBV6-6|-|TRBD2|TRBJ2-7
TGTGCCAGCAGTCTCCGGACTAGAGGTTACGAGCAGTACTTC
CASSLRTRGYEQYF
>TRBV21-1|-|-|TRBJ2-1
TGTGCCAGCAGCATTTCGTCCGGGAACTCCTACAATGAGCAGTTCTTC
CASSISSGNSYNEQFF
>TRBV5-1|-|-|TRBJ2-4
TGCGCCAGCAGCTTGGCAGGGGCTGGAGCCAAAAACATTCAGTACTTC
CASSLAGAGAKNIQYF
>TRBV18|-|TRBD1|TRBJ1-1
TGTGCCAGCTCGCCCGGGACAGGGCGGGGAGCTTTCTTT
CASSPGTGRGAFF
>TRBV3-1/TRBV3-2|once|-|TRBJ2-7
TGTGCCAGCAGCCCTCTAGCGAGACACTCCTACGAGCAGTACTTC
CASSPLARHSYEQYF
>TRBV6-5|once|-|TRBJ2-7
TGTGCCAGCAGGGACGGCGGGACCCCCTACGAGCAGTACTTC
CASRDGGTPYEQYF
>TRBV19|many|-|TRBJ1-2
TGTGCCAGTAAACAGCTCGGCTACACCTTC
CASKQLGYTF
>TRBV12-1|-|-|TRBJ2-3
TGTGCCAGCAGCTTTGAGGCAGGGAATTGGTCAGATACGCAGTATTTT
CASSFEAGNWSDTQYF
>TRBV12-5|-|TRBD2|TRBJ2-1
TGTGCTAGTGGTTCTAGCGGGAGGGCCGTCAATGAGCAGTTCTTC
CASGSSGRAVNEQFF
>TRBV7-8|few|TRBD1|TRBJ1-2
TGTGCCAGCAGCTCCGGGACAGTATATGGCTACACCTTC
CASSSGTVYGYTF
>TRBV30|-|TRBD1|TRBJ2-3
TGTGCCTCCCAGTCCAGGGGGAACACAGATACGCAGTATTTT
CASQSRGNTDTQYF
>TRBV7-9|-|TRBD1|TRBJ1-2
TGTGCCAGCAGCCGCGGGACAGGCCGGAACTATGGCTACACCTTC
CASSRGTGRNYGYTF
>TRBV23-1|-|-|TRBJ2-7
TGCGCCAGGGGGAGAAACCGGGGAGCCTACGAGCAGTACTTC
CARGRNRGAYEQYF
>TRBV19|-|-|TRBJ2-5
TGTGCCAGTAGTCCGAACCTAGGATGGCAAGAGACCCAGTACTTC
CASSPNLGWQETQYF
>TRBV19|-|-|TRBJ1-4
TGTGCCACCACGGGAGGGGTCGTCGCTAATGAAAAACTGTTTTTT
CATTGGVVANEKLFF
>TRBV5-8|-|-|TRBJ2-7
TGTGCCAGCAGCTCGAAAGGTTGGGGGCTCTACGAGCAGTACTTC
CASSSKGWGLYEQYF
>TRBV15|-|TRBD1|TRBJ2-4
TGTGCCACACGACAGGGGTTAGCCAAAAACATTCAGTACTTC
CATRQGLAKNIQYF
>TRBV6-4|few|-|TRBJ2-2
TGTGCCAGCAGTGAGGGCAGAGACACCGGGGAGCTGTTTTTT
CASSEGRDTGELFF
>TRBV28|-|-|TRBJ2-7
TGTGCCAGCAGTAGAACTAGTACCTACGAGCAGTACTTC
CASSRTSTYEQYF
>TRBV18|-|TRBD2|TRBJ2-1
TGTGCCAGCTCCACGCGGGGACTAGTCTTGTTTGAGCAGTTCTTC
CASSTRGLVLFEQFF
>TRBV28|few|-|TRBJ1-5
TGTGCCAGCAGCCCGGGGGGGCTAAGCAATCAGCCCCAGCATTTT
CASSPGGLSNQPQHF
>TRBV7-2|-|TRBD2|TRBJ2-7
TGTGCCAGCAGCTTATCCCTAGCGGTCTACGAGCAGTACTTC
CASSLSLAVYEQYF
>TRBV7-2|many|TRBD1|TRBJ1-1
TGTGCCAGCAGGGTAGGGGGGTTTGGACAGGGAGCTTTCTTT
CASRVGGFGQGAFF
>TRBV2|many|TRBD1|TRBJ2-2
TGTGCCAGCAGATTGACAGGGTACACCGGGGAGCTGTTTTTT
CASRLTGYTGELFF
>TRBV5-1|-|TRBD1|TRBJ2-1
TGCGCCAGCAGCTACGGACAGGGCTACAATGAGCAGTTCTTC
CASSYGQGYNEQFF
>TRBV6-1|-|-|TRBJ1-5
TGTGCCAGCAGTGAAGCGAGTTATAGCAATCAGCCCCAGCATTTT
CASSEASYSNQPQHF
>TRBV27|-|-|TRBJ2-3
TGTGCCACTACCGGACACGACACAGATACGCAGTATTTT
CATTGHDTDTQYF
>TRBV27|-|TRBD2|TRBJ2-2
TGTGCCAGCAGTCTATATGGGACTAGCGGGGCTACGAACACCGGGGAGCTGTTTTTT
CASSLYGTSGATNTGELFF
>TRBV24-1|-|TRBD2|TRBJ2-1
TGTGCCACCCTTGACGGGCTAGCGGTTTTCTACAATGAGCAGTTCTTC
CATLDGLAVFYNEQFF